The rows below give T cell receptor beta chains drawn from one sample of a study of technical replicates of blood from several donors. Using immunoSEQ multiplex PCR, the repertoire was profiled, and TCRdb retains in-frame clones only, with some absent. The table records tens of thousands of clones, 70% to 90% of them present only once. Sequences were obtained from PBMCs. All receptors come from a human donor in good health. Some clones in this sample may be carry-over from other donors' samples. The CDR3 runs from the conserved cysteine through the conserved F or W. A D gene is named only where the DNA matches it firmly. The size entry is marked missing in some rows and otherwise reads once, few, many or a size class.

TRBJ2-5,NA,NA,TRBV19,CASSPRGTETQYF,TGTGCCAGTAGTCCTCGGGGGACAGAGACCCAGTACTTC
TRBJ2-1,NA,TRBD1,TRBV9,CASSAGQGAYNEQFF,TGTGCCAGCAGCGCGGGACAGGGGGCTTACAATGAGCAGTTCTTC
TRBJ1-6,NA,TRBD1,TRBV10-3,CAISNRGSSYNSPLHF,TGTGCCATCAGTAACAGGGGGAGTTCCTATAATTCACCCCTCCACTTT
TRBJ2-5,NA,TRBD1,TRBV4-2,CASSMTGGSEGGETQYF,TGTGCCAGCAGCATGACAGGGGGCAGTGAAGGTGGGGAGACCCAGTACTTC
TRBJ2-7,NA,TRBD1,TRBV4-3,CASSQGQAYEQYF,TGCGCCAGCAGCCAGGGACAGGCCTACGAGCAGTACTTC
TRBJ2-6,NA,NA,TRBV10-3,CAISESATVVYGANVLTF,TGTGCCATCAGTGAGTCGGCGACTGTCGTTTATGGGGCCAACGTCCTGACTTTC
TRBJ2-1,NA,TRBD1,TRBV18,CASSLRDSPSYNEQFF,TGTGCCAGCTCACTAAGGGACAGTCCCTCCTACAATGAGCAGTTCTTC
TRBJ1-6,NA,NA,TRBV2,CASRIQVYSPLHF,TGTGCCAGCAGGATACAGGTCTATTCACCCCTCCACTTT
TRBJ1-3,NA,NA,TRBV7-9,CASRARESSGNTIYF,TGTGCCAGCCGGGCCCGGGAATCCTCTGGAAACACCATATATTTT
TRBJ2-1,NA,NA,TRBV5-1,CASSLVGRGSYNEQFF,TGCGCCAGCAGCTTGGTCGGCCGAGGATCCTACAATGAGCAGTTCTTC
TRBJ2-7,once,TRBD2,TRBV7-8,CASGLGGLAYEQYF,TGTGCCAGCGGACTTGGTGGACTAGCCTACGAGCAGTACTTC
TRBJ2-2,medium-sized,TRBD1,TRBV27,CASSQTGTGGYGGELFF,TGTGCCAGCAGCCAAACCGGGACAGGGGGCTACGGCGGGGAGCTGTTTTTT
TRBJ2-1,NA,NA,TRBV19,CASSLGWSNEQFF,TGTGCCAGTAGTTTAGGGTGGAGCAATGAGCAGTTCTTC
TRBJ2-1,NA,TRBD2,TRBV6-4,CASSDLAGAIEQFF,TGTGCCAGCAGTGACCTAGCGGGAGCCATTGAGCAGTTCTTC
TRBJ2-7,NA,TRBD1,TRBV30,CAWNTGGFYEQYF,TGTGCCTGGAATACAGGGGGTTTCTACGAGCAGTACTTC
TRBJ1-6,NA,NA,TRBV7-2,CASSSLSYNSPLHF,TGTGCCAGCAGCTCTCTCTCCTATAATTCACCCCTCCACTTT
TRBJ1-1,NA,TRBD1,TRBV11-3,CASSYTTGGGTEAFF,TGTGCCAGCAGCTACACTACAGGGGGAGGAACTGAAGCTTTCTTT
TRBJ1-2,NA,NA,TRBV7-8,CASSPYREINYGYTF,TGTGCCAGCAGCCCTTACAGGGAGATTAACTATGGCTACACCTTC
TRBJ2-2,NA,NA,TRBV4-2,CASSQEYSETNTGELFF,TGTGCCAGCAGCCAAGAATATAGCGAGACGAACACCGGGGAGCTGTTTTTT
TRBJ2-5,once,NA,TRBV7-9,CASSLQALQETQYF,TGTGCCAGCAGCTTACAGGCGTTACAAGAGACCCAGTACTTC
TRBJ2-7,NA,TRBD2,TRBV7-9,CASSLEAGSSYEQYF,TGTGCCAGCAGCCTAGAAGCGGGGAGCTCCTACGAGCAGTACTTC
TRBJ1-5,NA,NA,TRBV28,CASRVPGRRVNQPQHF,TGTGCCAGCAGGGTGCCCGGGAGGCGTGTCAATCAGCCCCAGCATTTT
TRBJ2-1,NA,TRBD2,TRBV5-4,CASSLDPSGSQSYNEQFF,TGTGCCAGCAGCTTGGATCCTAGCGGGAGCCAATCCTACAATGAGCAGTTCTTC
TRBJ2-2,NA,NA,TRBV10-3,CAISENRATGELFF,TGTGCCATCAGTGAGAACAGGGCCACCGGGGAGCTGTTTTTT
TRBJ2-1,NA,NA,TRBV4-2,CASSQAVAIDSYNEQFF,TGTGCCAGCAGCCAAGCCGTAGCGATCGACTCCTACAATGAGCAGTTCTTC
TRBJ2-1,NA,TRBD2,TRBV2,CASSGSGGAFNEQFF,TGTGCCAGCAGTGGATCCGGGGGGGCTTTTAATGAGCAGTTCTTC
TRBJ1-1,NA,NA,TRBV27,CASAKPGGGTEAFF,TGTGCCAGCGCCAAGCCAGGCGGAGGGACTGAAGCTTTCTTT
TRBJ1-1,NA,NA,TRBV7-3,CASSLTGGGTEAFF,TGTGCCAGCAGCTTAACGGGGGGTGGAACCGAAGCTTTCTTT
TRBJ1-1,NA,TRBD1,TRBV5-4,CASSPPLGTGKAHTEAFF,TGTGCCAGCAGTCCCCCGCTTGGGACAGGGAAGGCGCACACTGAAGCTTTCTTT
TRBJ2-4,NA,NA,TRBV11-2,CASTHSVLAKNIQYF,TGTGCCAGCACCCACAGTGTGTTAGCCAAAAACATTCAGTACTTC
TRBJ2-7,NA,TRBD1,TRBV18,CASSPRQGDYEQYF,TGTGCCAGCTCACCACGGCAGGGGGATTACGAGCAGTACTTC
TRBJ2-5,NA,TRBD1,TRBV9,CASSGGTGFWGETQYF,TGTGCCAGCAGCGGGGGGACAGGGTTTTGGGGAGAGACCCAGTACTTC
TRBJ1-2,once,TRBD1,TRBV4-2,CASSQELTGGYGYTF,TGTGCCAGCAGCCAGGAATTGACAGGGGGCTATGGCTACACCTTC
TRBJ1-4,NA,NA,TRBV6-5,CATREAGYEKLFF,TGTGCCACACGGGAGGCAGGTTATGAAAAACTGTTTTTT
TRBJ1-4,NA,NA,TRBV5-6,CASSFRRTAANEKLFF,TGTGCCAGCAGCTTTCGAAGGACAGCGGCTAATGAAAAACTGTTTTTT
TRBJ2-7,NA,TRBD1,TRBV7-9,CASSEDREPYEQYF,TGTGCCAGCAGCGAGGACAGGGAACCCTACGAGCAGTACTTC
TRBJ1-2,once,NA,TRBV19,CASRPPNRSHYGYTF,TGTGCCAGTAGACCACCCAACAGGTCCCACTATGGCTACACCTTC
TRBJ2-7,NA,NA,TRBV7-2,CASSMGRRDEQYF,TGTGCCAGCAGCATGGGTAGGCGGGACGAGCAGTACTTC
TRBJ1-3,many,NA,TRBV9,CASKAGTGNTIYF,TGTGCCAGCAAAGCAGGGACTGGAAACACCATATATTTT
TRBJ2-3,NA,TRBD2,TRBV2,CASSAWTSGVATDTQYF,TGTGCCAGCAGTGCCTGGACTAGCGGGGTGGCTACAGATACGCAGTATTTT
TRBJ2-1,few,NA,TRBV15,CATSNNPTVEQFF,TGTGCCACCAGCAACAATCCAACAGTCGAGCAGTTCTTC
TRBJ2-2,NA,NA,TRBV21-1,CASSTRRLTNTGELFF,TGTGCCAGCAGCACCCGCAGGCTGACGAACACCGGGGAGCTGTTTTTT
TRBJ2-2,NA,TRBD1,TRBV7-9,CASSLGTATGELFF,TGTGCCAGCAGCCTTGGGACAGCCACCGGGGAGCTGTTTTTT
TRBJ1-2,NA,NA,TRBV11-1,CASSLRPGGIYGYTF,TGTGCCAGCAGCTTACGACCGGGAGGGATCTATGGCTACACCTTC
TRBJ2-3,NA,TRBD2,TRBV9,CASSVDGGLAGYTDTQYF,TGTGCCAGCAGCGTAGATGGAGGACTAGCGGGTTACACAGATACGCAGTATTTT
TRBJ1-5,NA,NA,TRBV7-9,CASSLESGFSNQPQHF,TGTGCCAGCAGCTTAGAATCAGGATTTAGCAATCAGCCCCAGCATTTT
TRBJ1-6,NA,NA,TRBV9,CASTMGGAQSPLHF,TGTGCCAGCACCATGGGGGGGGCTCAATCACCCCTCCACTTT
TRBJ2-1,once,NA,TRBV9,CASSPRGEGNEQFF,TGTGCCAGCAGCCCCCGGGGAGAGGGCAATGAGCAGTTCTTC
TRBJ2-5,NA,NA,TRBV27,CASSLSLEGMRETQYF,TGTGCCAGCAGTTTATCGCTTGAGGGAATGCGGGAGACCCAGTACTTC
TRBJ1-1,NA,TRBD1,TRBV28,CASSLGTGMNTEAFF,TGTGCCAGCAGTTTGGGGACAGGGATGAACACTGAAGCTTTCTTT
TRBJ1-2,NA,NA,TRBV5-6,CASSLGGVGLYGYTF,TGTGCCAGCAGCTTGGGAGGAGTGGGGCTCTACGGCTACACCTTC
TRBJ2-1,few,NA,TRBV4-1,CASRGGGDYNEQFF,TGCGCCAGCAGGGGTGGTGGAGATTACAATGAGCAGTTCTTC
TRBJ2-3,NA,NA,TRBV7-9,CASRPQGYTDTQYF,TGTGCCAGCAGACCACAGGGTTACACAGATACGCAGTATTTT
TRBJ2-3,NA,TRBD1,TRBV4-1,CASSQDHWTGDPLSDTQYF,TGCGCCAGCAGCCAAGATCATTGGACAGGGGACCCACTTTCCGATACGCAGTATTTT
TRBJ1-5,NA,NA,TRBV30,CAWSVPDGNQPQHF,TGTGCCTGGAGTGTACCAGACGGGAATCAGCCCCAGCATTTT
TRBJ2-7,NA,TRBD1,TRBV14,CASSHPGQGASSYEQYF,TGTGCCAGCAGCCACCCGGGGCAGGGGGCTAGCTCCTACGAGCAGTACTTC
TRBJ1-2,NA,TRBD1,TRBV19,CAISQGTGYGYTF,TGTGCCATCTCACAGGGGACAGGATATGGCTACACCTTC
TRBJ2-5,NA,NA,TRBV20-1,CSAGRQETQYF,TGCAGTGCCGGCAGGCAAGAGACCCAGTACTTC
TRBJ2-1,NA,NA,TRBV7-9,CASSLVGGGNEQFF,TGTGCCAGCAGCTTAGTTGGTGGGGGGAATGAGCAGTTCTTC